This TCR beta chain is drawn from a study of blood T cell repertoires in COVID-19. The protocol was immunoSEQ multiplex PCR, while the TCRdb copy is restricted to in-frame clones and leaves out a portion. The table shows about 190,000 clones, with approximately 84% occurring only once. This TCR derives from a woman in her thirties who had recovered from COVID-19. Input material: PBMCs or T cells enriched from blood (not recorded which).

CDR3 region: CASSLNIALVDEQFF. CDR3 coding DNA: TGTGCCAGCAGCTTAAATATAGCCCTCGTGGATGAGCAGTTCTTC. The chain joins TRBV11-2 to TRBJ2-1; D unclear. Germline CDR1 is SGHAT and CDR2 is FQNNGV. V was cut by 2 bases and J by 8 bases, with 16 bases left in between. CDR3 size: 15 residues.